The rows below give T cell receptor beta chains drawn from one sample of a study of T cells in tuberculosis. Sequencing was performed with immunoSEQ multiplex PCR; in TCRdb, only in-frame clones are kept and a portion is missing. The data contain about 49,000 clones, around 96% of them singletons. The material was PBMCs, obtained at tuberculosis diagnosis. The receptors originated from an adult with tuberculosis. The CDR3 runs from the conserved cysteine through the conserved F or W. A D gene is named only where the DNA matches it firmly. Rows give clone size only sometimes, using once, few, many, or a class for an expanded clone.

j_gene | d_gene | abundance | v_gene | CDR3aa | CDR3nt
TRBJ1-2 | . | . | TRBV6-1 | CASRSQGRINGYTF | TGTGCCAGCAGGTCGCAGGGGCGAATCAATGGCTACACCTTC
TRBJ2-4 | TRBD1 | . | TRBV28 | CASSPPDRGIRDIQYF | TGTGCCAGCAGCCCGCCGGACAGGGGGATTAGGGACATTCAGTACTTC
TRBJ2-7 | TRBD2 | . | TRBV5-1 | CASGPGLAGVGLLYEQYF | TGCGCCAGCGGACCGGGACTAGCGGGAGTAGGCCTCCTCTACGAGCAGTACTTC
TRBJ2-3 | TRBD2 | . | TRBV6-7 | CASSYSPSGYTDTQYF | TGTGCCAGCAGTTACTCGCCTAGCGGGTACACAGATACGCAGTATTTT
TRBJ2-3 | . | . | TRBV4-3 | CASSQDWQVRTDTQYF | TGCGCCAGCAGCCAAGATTGGCAGGTAAGAACAGATACGCAGTATTTT
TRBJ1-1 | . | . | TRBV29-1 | CSANREGTEAFF | TGCAGCGCAAATCGCGAGGGCACTGAAGCTTTCTTT
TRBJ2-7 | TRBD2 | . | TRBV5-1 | CASTPGLAAISSYEQYF | TGCGCCAGCACACCGGGACTAGCGGCAATTAGCTCCTACGAGCAGTACTTC
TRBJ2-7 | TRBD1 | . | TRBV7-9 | CASSWDSPYEQYF | TGTGCCAGCAGTTGGGACAGTCCCTACGAGCAGTACTTC
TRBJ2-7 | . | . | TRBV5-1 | CASSLVPGVYEQYF | TGCGCCAGCAGCTTGGTTCCGGGGGTATACGAGCAGTACTTC
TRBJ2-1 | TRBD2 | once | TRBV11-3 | CASSLGSGARRGEQFF | TGTGCCAGCAGCTTGGGTAGCGGGGCCCGCAGGGGTGAGCAGTTCTTC
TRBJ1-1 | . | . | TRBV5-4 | CASSPAEILNTEAFF | TGTGCCAGCAGTCCAGCGGAGATTTTGAACACTGAAGCTTTCTTT
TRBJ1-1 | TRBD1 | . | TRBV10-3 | CAIGKGAEAFF | TGTGCCATCGGGAAGGGGGCCGAAGCTTTCTTT
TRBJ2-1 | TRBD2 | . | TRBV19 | CASSTLAGAPNEQFF | TGTGCCAGTAGTACCCTAGCGGGAGCACCCAATGAGCAGTTCTTC
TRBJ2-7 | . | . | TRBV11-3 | CASSRAGVNEQYF | TGTGCCAGCAGCCGCGCAGGGGTAAACGAGCAGTACTTC
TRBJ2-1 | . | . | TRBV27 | CASSPLTLFNEQFF | TGTGCCAGCAGTCCACTGACTCTCTTCAATGAGCAGTTCTTC
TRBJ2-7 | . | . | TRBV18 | CASSRALSYEQYF | TGTGCCAGCTCACGGGCCCTTTCCTACGAGCAGTACTTC
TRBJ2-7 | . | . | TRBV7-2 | CASSLLAPSPYEQYF | TGTGCCAGCAGCTTATTGGCGCCTAGCCCCTACGAGCAGTACTTC
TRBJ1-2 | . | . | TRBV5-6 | CASSLSLLQTRYGYTF | TGTGCCAGCAGCTTGTCCCTCTTACAGACGCGCTATGGCTACACCTTC
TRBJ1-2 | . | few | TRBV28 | CASSFSRSVYGYTF | TGTGCCAGCAGTTTTTCCCGGTCCGTCTATGGCTACACCTTC